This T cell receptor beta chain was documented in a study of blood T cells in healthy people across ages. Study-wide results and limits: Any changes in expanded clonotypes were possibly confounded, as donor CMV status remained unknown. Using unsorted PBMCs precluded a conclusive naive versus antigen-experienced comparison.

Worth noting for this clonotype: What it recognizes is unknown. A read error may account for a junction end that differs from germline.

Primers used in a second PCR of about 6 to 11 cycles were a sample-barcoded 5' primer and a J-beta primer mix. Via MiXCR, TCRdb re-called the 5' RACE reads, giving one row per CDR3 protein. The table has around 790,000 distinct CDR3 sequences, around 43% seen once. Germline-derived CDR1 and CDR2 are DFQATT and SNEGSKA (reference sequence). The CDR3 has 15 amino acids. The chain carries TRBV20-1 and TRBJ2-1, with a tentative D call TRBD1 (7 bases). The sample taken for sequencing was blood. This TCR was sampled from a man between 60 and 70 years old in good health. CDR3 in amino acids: CSVRPGGRSYNEQFF. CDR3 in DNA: TGCAGTGTTAGACCAGGGGGGAGATCCTACAATGAGCAGTTCTTC.